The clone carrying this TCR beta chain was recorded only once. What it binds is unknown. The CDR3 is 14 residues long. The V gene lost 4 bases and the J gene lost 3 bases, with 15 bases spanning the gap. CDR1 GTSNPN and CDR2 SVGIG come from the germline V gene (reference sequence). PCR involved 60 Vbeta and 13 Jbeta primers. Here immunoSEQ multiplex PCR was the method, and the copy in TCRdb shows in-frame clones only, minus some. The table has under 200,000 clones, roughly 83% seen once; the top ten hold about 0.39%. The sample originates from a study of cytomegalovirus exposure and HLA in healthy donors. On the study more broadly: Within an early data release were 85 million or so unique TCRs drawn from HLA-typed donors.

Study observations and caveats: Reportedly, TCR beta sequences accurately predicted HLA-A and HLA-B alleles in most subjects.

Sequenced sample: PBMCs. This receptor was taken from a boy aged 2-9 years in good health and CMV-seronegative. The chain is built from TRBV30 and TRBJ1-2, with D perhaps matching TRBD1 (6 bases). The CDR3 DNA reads TGTGCCTGGACCCGCAGACAGGAAGACTATGGCTACACCTTC. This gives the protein CAWTRRQEDYGYTF. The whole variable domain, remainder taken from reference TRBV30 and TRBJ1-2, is SQTIHQWPATLVQPVGSPLSLECTVEGTSNPNLYWYRQAAGRGLQLLFYSVGIGQISSEVPQNLSASRPQDRQFILSSKKLLLSDSGFYLCAWTRRQEDYGYTFGSGTRLTVV.